Listed below are T cell receptor beta chains from one sample, sequenced in a study of graft-versus-host responses after intestinal transplantation. No antigen has been identified for these receptors. Clones were read by immunoSEQ multiplex PCR, and TCRdb kept only the in-frame ones, dropping some. The table shows over 85,000 clones, with roughly 93% occurring only once. The sequencing here drew on unstimulated CD4+ T cells sorted from spleen or lymph node cells, taken before transplant. The source is a human donor who was the organ donor for an intestinal transplant. CDR3s include the opening cysteine and the closing phenylalanine or tryptophan. D genes are given only for firm matches. Clone size is not always given. Where it is, it says once, few, many or a class for expanded clones.

cdr3_nt cdr3_aa j_call v_call d_call clone_size
TGTGCCAGCAGCGATACTAGTATAACGACTGAAGCTTTCTTT CASSDTSITTEAFF TRBJ1-1 TRBV5-4 . once
TGCGCCAGCAGCCCGGGCGACAGAAACAATGAGCAGTTCTTC CASSPGDRNNEQFF TRBJ2-1 TRBV4-1 . .
TGTGCCAGCGCCCCCTCGACAGGGTTGGGGTATGGCTACACCTTC CASAPSTGLGYGYTF TRBJ1-2 TRBV25-1 TRBD1 .
TGTGCCAGTGGCAGGGAGGCCAGGTGGGAGCAGTACTTC CASGREARWEQYF TRBJ2-7 TRBV6-5 . .
TGTGCCAGCAGCTTACTTCCCCGACAGGGGGCAAGGACTGAAGCTTTCTTT CASSLLPRQGARTEAFF TRBJ1-1 TRBV7-9 TRBD1 .
TGCAGCGTGAGATACACCGGGACAGGGGGCGCGGGTGATGGCTACACCTTC CSVRYTGTGGAGDGYTF TRBJ1-2 TRBV29-1 TRBD1 .
TGTGCCAGCAGTTTAATCGGGGAGAACACTGAAGCTTTCTTT CASSLIGENTEAFF TRBJ1-1 TRBV28 . .
TGTGCCAGCAGTTCAAGAACCGGGACAGGGATGCATGAGCAGTTCTTC CASSSRTGTGMHEQFF TRBJ2-1 TRBV27 TRBD1 .
TGCGCCAGCAGCGAAGAATCACGAGGAGCGCAGTATTTT CASSEESRGAQYF TRBJ2-3 TRBV5-1 . .
TGTGCCAGCCGACCCCCAGCTAACTATGGCTACACCTTC CASRPPANYGYTF TRBJ1-2 TRBV19 . once
TGCGCCAGCAGCTTGGACGTCGGGAACACTGAAGCTTTCTTT CASSLDVGNTEAFF TRBJ1-1 TRBV5-1 . .
TGCAGCGTAGGAGATCTCTATGGCTACACCTTC CSVGDLYGYTF TRBJ1-2 TRBV29-1 . .
TGTGCCAGCAGCTTAACGCCCAGGGCCGGTGGAAACACCATATATTTT CASSLTPRAGGNTIYF TRBJ1-3 TRBV7-3 . once
TGTGCCAGCTCACCTCAGGGGACTAATGAAAAACTGTTTTTT CASSPQGTNEKLFF TRBJ1-4 TRBV18 . .
TGTGCCAGCAGTGACTCCGGGACAGCCTACGAGCAGTACTTC CASSDSGTAYEQYF TRBJ2-7 TRBV6-1 TRBD1 .
TGTGCCAGCAGCTTCGCCTCGGCAACTAACTATGGCTACACCTTC CASSFASATNYGYTF TRBJ1-2 TRBV7-9 . .
TGTGCCAGCAGCTTAGCGGCGGGTGTGGACTATGGCTACACCTTC CASSLAAGVDYGYTF TRBJ1-2 TRBV7-9 . once
TGTGCCAGCAGCCCGTCGACAGCGTCCTATGGCTACACCTTC CASSPSTASYGYTF TRBJ1-2 TRBV6-6 . .
TGTGCCAGCACGAGGAATAGCAATCAGCCCCAGCATTTT CASTRNSNQPQHF TRBJ1-5 TRBV6-1 . .
TGTGCCAGCAGCCACTCGGGACAGGGGGCGGGCTACACCTTC CASSHSGQGAGYTF TRBJ1-2 TRBV4-2 TRBD1 .
TGTGCCAGCAGCGTAGCCGACGGGAGCAATCAGCCCCAGCATTTT CASSVADGSNQPQHF TRBJ1-5 TRBV9 . .
TGTGCCAGCAGGGTAGGGAACCTCTGGGGAGATACGCAGTATTTT CASRVGNLWGDTQYF TRBJ2-3 TRBV11-3 . .
TGCGCCAGCAGCTTGGTGGGCGGGGTGCAAGAGACCCAGTACTTC CASSLVGGVQETQYF TRBJ2-5 TRBV5-1 . .
TGTGCCAGCAGCGGGGGGCATAACACAGATACGCAGTATTTT CASSGGHNTDTQYF TRBJ2-3 TRBV9 . .
TGTGCCAGCAGCCCATTACAGGGGTTTGATTCACCCCTCCACTTT CASSPLQGFDSPLHF TRBJ1-6 TRBV6-5 TRBD1 .
TGTGCCAGCAGCTTGGGGACTAGCGGGTACAATGAGCAGTTCTTC CASSLGTSGYNEQFF TRBJ2-1 TRBV5-6 TRBD2 .
TGTGCCAGCAGCTTACGAGTAGAGATGAACACTGAAGCTTTCTTT CASSLRVEMNTEAFF TRBJ1-1 TRBV7-9 . .
TGCGCCAGCAGCATCGGGACAGGCACGACCTACGAGCAGTACTTC CASSIGTGTTYEQYF TRBJ2-7 TRBV5-1 TRBD1 few
TGTGCCAGCAGCTTAGACCGTAGAGATACGCAGTATTTT CASSLDRRDTQYF TRBJ2-3 TRBV7-2 . .
TGTGCCAGCACGCGGGCTCGGAATAGCAATCAGCCCCAGCATTTT CASTRARNSNQPQHF TRBJ1-5 TRBV28 . .
TGTGCCAGCTCACCACGGGGGAACACCGGGGAGCTGTTTTTT CASSPRGNTGELFF TRBJ2-2 TRBV18 . few
TGCGCCAGCAGTCAATCAGGGACAGGGGTTAGCAATCAGCCCCAGCATTTT CASSQSGTGVSNQPQHF TRBJ1-5 TRBV23-1 TRBD1 .
TGTGCCAGCAGCTTAATAGCGGGGGGGCGGGGCACAGATACGCAGTATTTT CASSLIAGGRGTDTQYF TRBJ2-3 TRBV7-6 TRBD2 .